This TCR beta chain was sequenced during a study of cytomegalovirus exposure and HLA in healthy donors. Per germline, CDR1 SGHAT and CDR2 FQNNGV. This CDR3 has 14 amino acids. After removal of 5 bases from V and 5 bases from J, the junction contained 3 bases not matched to a gene. This PCR relied on a set of 60 Vbeta primers and 13 Jbeta primers. This table comes from immunoSEQ multiplex PCR, and its TCRdb copy is limited to in-frame clones, with some not included. Here the sample spans roughly 200,000 clones, about 86% being singletons. The clonotype comes from a man aged 40-49 years in good health and CMV-seropositive. The V call is TRBV11-2, the J call TRBJ2-3; TRBD2 matches at 11 bases. The specimen sequenced was PBMCs. Written as DNA, the CDR3 is TGTGCCAGCAGCCCCCTAGCGGGAGGAGATACGCAGTATTTT. This encodes CASSPLAGGDTQYF.